Described below is a single T cell receptor beta chain sequence and its context. The sample belongs to a study of blood T cell repertoires in COVID-19. Study information: Sample material is recorded as cDNA or gDNA derived from T cells, B-cell-depleted T cells, or PBMCs.

Sequencing was performed with immunoSEQ multiplex PCR; in TCRdb, only in-frame clones are kept and a portion is missing. Of about 260,000 clones in the sample, around 84% were seen once. Trimming took 3 bases from V and 14 from J; bases not matched to a gene: 12. The CDR3 is 15 residues long. Germline CDR1 reads SGHDT; CDR2 reads YYEEEE. The sequence came from a man aged 60-69 years with acute or convalescent COVID-19. What was sequenced was peripheral blood. J is TRBJ2-1 and V is TRBV5-6; 12 bases are shared with TRBD1. The CDR3 protein is CASSSTGTGGTTEFF. Written as DNA, the CDR3 is TGTGCCAGCAGCTCAACCGGGACAGGGGGCACTACTGAGTTCTTC.